This TCR beta chain was sequenced for a study of technical replicates of blood from a handful of donors. CDR1 and CDR2 (germline): LNHNV, YYDKDF (reference sequence). The CDR3 sequence is 15 residues long. V lost 1 base and J lost 0, with 7 bases in between. Clones were sequenced by immunoSEQ multiplex PCR, and TCRdb holds only the in-frame ones, with some missing. The data contain tens of thousands of clones, 90% to 95% of them singletons. The sample taken for sequencing was T cells isolated from PBMCs. The clonotype originates from a human donor in good health. The rearrangement joins TRBV15 to TRBJ2-1; D may be TRBD2 (5 bases). The DNA for the CDR3 is TGTGCCACCAGCAGAGTTCGGGGCTCCTACAATGAGCAGTTCTTC. Translating gives CATSRVRGSYNEQFF.